This T cell receptor beta chain appears in the sequencing data of a study of beta chain features in type 1 diabetes. This clone came up a few times. The antigen is unknown. J gave up 0 bases and V 4 bases, and 3 bases lay outside the gene matches. CDR1 is ENHRY and CDR2 is SYGVKD in the germline V gene. This CDR3 has 14 amino acids. One heparinised blood draw averaging approximately 120 mL was given by each donor. Purities in excess of 95% were seen in all sorted populations. Broader study findings: Within each of all four CD4+ subsets, Type 1 diabetes patients had TCRB CDR3s that were moderately but significantly shorter.

Expressed TCRB transcripts were sequenced because the entire RNA isolate underwent reverse transcription. Using immunoSEQ multiplex PCR, the repertoire was profiled, and TCRdb retains in-frame clones only, with some absent. The repertoire includes more than 250,000 clones, over 11% of them detected once, and under 0.02% sits in the top ten. This sequence joins TRBV10-3 and TRBJ2-7, with 7 bases lining up with TRBD2. Sequenced sample: naive CD4+ T cells from blood. This clonotype originated in a man younger than 45 with type 1 diabetes. DNA for the CDR3: TGTGCCATCAGTGCTAGCGGAAGCTCCTACGAGCAGTACTTC. Amino acids: CAISASGSSYEQYF.